Listed below are T cell receptor beta chains from one sample, sequenced in a study of blood T cell repertoires in COVID-19. Libraries were prepared by immunoSEQ multiplex PCR; TCRdb keeps only in-frame clonotypes and omits some of them. The sample records over 150,000 clones, about 86% being singletons. Sequencing was done on a sample of peripheral blood. The receptor source for this set is a woman aged 60-75 years with acute or convalescent COVID-19. Each CDR3 is given with its conserved first and last residue. Where a row states a size, it is once, few, many or the class of an expanded clone; other rows omit it.

v_call	j_call	clone_size	cdr3_aa
TRBV20-1	TRBJ1-2	NA	CSAKGAYGYTF
TRBV15	TRBJ1-2	NA	CATSRDAGGSNYGYTF
TRBV15	TRBJ2-1	NA	CATSRNTGSYNEQFF
TRBV6-6	TRBJ1-1	NA	CASSPDRNEAFF
TRBV7-2	TRBJ1-4	NA	CASSLPGSGLKLFF
TRBV15	TRBJ1-2	NA	CATSTRDRGHYGYTF
TRBV10-3	TRBJ1-1	NA	CAIRADTEAFF
TRBV4-2	TRBJ2-7	NA	CASSQDGGHSYEQYF
TRBV5-6	TRBJ2-3	NA	CASKGSTDTQYF
TRBV13	TRBJ1-2	NA	CASSLGGGIYGYTF
TRBV21-1	TRBJ1-2	few	CASSLRLGHQPSNYGYTF
TRBV5-4	TRBJ1-1	NA	CASSSGGEDTEAFF
TRBV7-3	TRBJ2-2	NA	CASKISGGAAGELFF
TRBV5-6	TRBJ1-1	NA	CASSFPPGGGMNTEAFF
TRBV11-2	TRBJ2-7	NA	CASSLRQGGPYEQYF
TRBV6-5	TRBJ1-4	NA	CASRKGQGDYEKLFF
TRBV7-9	TRBJ1-1	NA	CASSLPGRTEAFF
TRBV7-9	TRBJ2-3	NA	CASSLVGSRTDTQYF
TRBV5-6	TRBJ2-2	NA	CASSLFSGINTGELFF
TRBV5-1	TRBJ1-1	NA	CASSLPGPMNTEAFF
TRBV5-1	TRBJ2-1	NA	CASSLDRSGEQFF
TRBV29-1	TRBJ2-7	NA	CSVPRGSGYEQYF
TRBV30	TRBJ1-5	NA	CAWSGQGYQPQHF
TRBV6-6	TRBJ1-2	once	CASSYQGGNGYTF
TRBV5-1	TRBJ1-2	NA	CASSLDPGNYGYTF
TRBV7-3	TRBJ1-5	many	CASSLQGGDQPQHF
TRBV2	TRBJ2-2	NA	CASSGGPRTGVTGELFF
TRBV11-2	TRBJ2-3	NA	CASSFRGTDTQYF
TRBV5-5	TRBJ2-7	NA	CASSEGGSLSYEQYF
TRBV11-2	TRBJ1-2	NA	CASSPAGGDYGYTF
TRBV15	TRBJ1-5	NA	CATSRGSAGRPSNQPQHF
TRBV6-6	TRBJ2-3	few	CASQQGTDTQYF
TRBV9	TRBJ1-6	NA	CASSVGDSPLHF
TRBV6-5	TRBJ2-1	NA	CATRTTISPNEQFF
TRBV7-9	TRBJ1-3	NA	CASSDMGQVSGNTIYF
TRBV11-2	TRBJ2-1	NA	CASRWQGGVNEQFF
TRBV19	TRBJ1-6	NA	CASSSDRRSSYNSPLHF
TRBV2	TRBJ1-1	NA	CASTRQGLNTEAFF
TRBV4-1	TRBJ1-2	NA	CASSAGAGSPIGYTF
TRBV6-4	TRBJ2-1	NA	CASSRTDRANEQFF
TRBV5-1	TRBJ2-5	NA	CASSAGLAGGETQYF
TRBV30	TRBJ1-1	NA	CAWSTKYRGDYTEAFF
TRBV27	TRBJ2-2	NA	CASSLKLPSGELFF
TRBV10-3	TRBJ1-6	NA	CAIRTGDSPLHF
TRBV5-1	TRBJ2-3	NA	CASSKGLAGPRGTDTQYF